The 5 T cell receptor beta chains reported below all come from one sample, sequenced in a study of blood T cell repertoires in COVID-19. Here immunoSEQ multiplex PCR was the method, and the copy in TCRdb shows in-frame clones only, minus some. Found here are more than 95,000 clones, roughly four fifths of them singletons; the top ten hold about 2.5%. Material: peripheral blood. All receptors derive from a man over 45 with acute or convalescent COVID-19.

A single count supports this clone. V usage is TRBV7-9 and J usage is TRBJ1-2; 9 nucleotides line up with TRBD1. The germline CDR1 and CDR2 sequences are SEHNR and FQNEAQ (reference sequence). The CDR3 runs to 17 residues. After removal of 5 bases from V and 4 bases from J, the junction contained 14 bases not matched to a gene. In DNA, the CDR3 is TGTGCCAGCAGCCGATTACAGGGGGCCATACTAAGCTATGGCTACACCTTC. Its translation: CASSRLQGAILSYGYTF.

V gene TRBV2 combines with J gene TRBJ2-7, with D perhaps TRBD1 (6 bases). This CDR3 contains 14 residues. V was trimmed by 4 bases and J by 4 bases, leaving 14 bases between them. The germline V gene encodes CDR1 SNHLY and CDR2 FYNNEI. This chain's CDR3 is CASSASRGWYEQYF. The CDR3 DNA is TGTGCCAGCAGTGCTAGCAGGGGTTGGTACGAGCAGTACTTC.

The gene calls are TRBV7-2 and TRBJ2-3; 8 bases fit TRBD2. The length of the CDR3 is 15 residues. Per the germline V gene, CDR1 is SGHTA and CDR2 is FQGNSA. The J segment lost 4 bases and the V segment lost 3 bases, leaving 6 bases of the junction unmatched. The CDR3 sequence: CASSFEAGGSDTQYF. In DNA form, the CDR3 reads TGTGCCAGCAGCTTTGAGGCGGGGGGCTCAGATACGCAGTATTTT.

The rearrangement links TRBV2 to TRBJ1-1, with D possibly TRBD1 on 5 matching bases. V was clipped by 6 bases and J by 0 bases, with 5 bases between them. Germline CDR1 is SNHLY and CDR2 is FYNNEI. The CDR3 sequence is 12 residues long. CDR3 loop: CASRDMNTEAFF. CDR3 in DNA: TGTGCCAGCAGGGACATGAACACTGAAGCTTTCTTT.

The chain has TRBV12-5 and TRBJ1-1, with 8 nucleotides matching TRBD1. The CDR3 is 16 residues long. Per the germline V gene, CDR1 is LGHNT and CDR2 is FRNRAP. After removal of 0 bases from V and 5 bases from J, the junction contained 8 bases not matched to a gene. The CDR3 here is CASGLVRQGAGTEAFF. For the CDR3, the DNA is TGTGCTAGTGGTTTGGTACGGCAGGGGGCTGGGACTGAAGCTTTCTTT. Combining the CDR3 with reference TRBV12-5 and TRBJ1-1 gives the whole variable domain DARVTQTPRHKVTEMGQEVTMRCQPILGHNTVFWYRQTMMQGLELLAYFRNRAPLDDSGMPKDRFSAEMPDATLATLKIQPSEPRDSAVYFCASGLVRQGAGTEAFFGQGTRLTVV.